These T cell receptor beta chains were read from a single sample in a study of cytotoxic CD8 clonotypes in ibrutinib-treated CLL. Produced via immunoSEQ multiplex PCR; TCRdb's table is partial and in-frame only. This table holds around 92,000 clones, roughly four fifths found once. The material sequenced was PBMCs, taken after 24 months of ibrutinib treatment. All receptors derive from a human donor with chronic lymphocytic leukemia. Both conserved end residues are part of each CDR3. The order of the fields is clone size, V gene, J gene, D gene, CDR3 DNA, CDR3 protein. D genes are given only for firm matches. Some rows have no size entry. The others give once, few or many, or a class for an expanded clone.

abundance: .
v_gene: TRBV28
j_gene: TRBJ2-1
d_gene: TRBD2
CDR3nt: TGTGCCAGCAGTTTTTCTAGCGGGAGGGTCAGTGAGCAGTTCTTC
CDR3aa: CASSFSSGRVSEQFF

abundance: .
v_gene: TRBV10-3
j_gene: TRBJ2-7
d_gene: TRBD1
CDR3nt: TGTGCCACAACCCGACAGGGGGGCGTCGAGCAGTACTTC
CDR3aa: CATTRQGGVEQYF

abundance: .
v_gene: TRBV11-1
j_gene: TRBJ2-5
d_gene: TRBD2
CDR3nt: TGTGCCAGCAGCCCGGGACTAGGCATGAAGACCCAGTACTTC
CDR3aa: CASSPGLGMKTQYF

abundance: .
v_gene: TRBV5-8
j_gene: TRBJ2-7
d_gene: .
CDR3nt: TGTGCCAGCAGCCCCTGGGTCTACGAGCAGTACTTC
CDR3aa: CASSPWVYEQYF

abundance: once
v_gene: TRBV14
j_gene: TRBJ1-4
d_gene: TRBD1
CDR3nt: TGTGCCAGCAGCCAAGGGACAGGGGGCGAGGAAAAACTGTTTTTT
CDR3aa: CASSQGTGGEEKLFF

abundance: few
v_gene: TRBV7-3
j_gene: TRBJ2-1
d_gene: .
CDR3nt: TGTGCCAGCAGTCTCGGCAATGAGCAGTTCTTC
CDR3aa: CASSLGNEQFF

abundance: .
v_gene: TRBV9
j_gene: TRBJ2-2
d_gene: .
CDR3nt: TGTGCCAGCAGCGCATCCCAGAGCAGAAGCACCGGGGAGCTGTTTTTT
CDR3aa: CASSASQSRSTGELFF

abundance: .
v_gene: TRBV9
j_gene: TRBJ2-4
d_gene: TRBD1
CDR3nt: TGTGCCAGCAGCGTAGAGGCAGGGGGCCAGGGTAAGGCCAAAAACATTCAGTACTTC
CDR3aa: CASSVEAGGQGKAKNIQYF

abundance: .
v_gene: TRBV6-6
j_gene: TRBJ1-2
d_gene: TRBD1
CDR3nt: TGTGCCAGCAGGACGACAGGGAGGGATGGCTACACCTTC
CDR3aa: CASRTTGRDGYTF

abundance: once
v_gene: TRBV4-1
j_gene: TRBJ1-1
d_gene: .
CDR3nt: TGCGCCAGCAGCCAAGCCGATACCCTGGGGCTCTCTGAAGCTTTCTTT
CDR3aa: CASSQADTLGLSEAFF

abundance: .
v_gene: TRBV5-6
j_gene: TRBJ1-2
d_gene: .
CDR3nt: TGTGCCAGCAGCCCGGACAGCCGGCTCTATGGCTACACCTTC
CDR3aa: CASSPDSRLYGYTF

abundance: .
v_gene: TRBV27
j_gene: TRBJ2-5
d_gene: TRBD2
CDR3nt: TGTGCCAGCAGGGGCCGAGGGAAGCGGGGCCAAGAGACCCAGTACTTC
CDR3aa: CASRGRGKRGQETQYF

abundance: .
v_gene: TRBV27
j_gene: TRBJ2-5
d_gene: .
CDR3nt: TGTGCCAGCAGGCAGAACAGAGGCGGGTCGGAGACCCAGTACTTC
CDR3aa: CASRQNRGGSETQYF

abundance: few
v_gene: TRBV28
j_gene: TRBJ1-2
d_gene: .
CDR3nt: TGTGCCAGCAGTTTGAGAGAGTATGGCTACACCTTC
CDR3aa: CASSLREYGYTF

abundance: .
v_gene: TRBV5-6
j_gene: TRBJ1-5
d_gene: .
CDR3nt: TGTGCCAGCAGCTTGGGTCCGGGGGGTCCACGTTACAATCAGCCCCAGCATTTT
CDR3aa: CASSLGPGGPRYNQPQHF

abundance: few
v_gene: TRBV9
j_gene: TRBJ1-1
d_gene: TRBD1
CDR3nt: TGTGCCAGCAGCGCCAGACAGGGGACGGCTTTCTTT
CDR3aa: CASSARQGTAFF

abundance: .
v_gene: TRBV7-9
j_gene: TRBJ1-2
d_gene: TRBD1
CDR3nt: TGTGCCAGCAGCACTGGGACAGAGCACTATGGCTACACCTTC
CDR3aa: CASSTGTEHYGYTF

abundance: .
v_gene: TRBV2
j_gene: TRBJ1-1
d_gene: .
CDR3nt: TGTGCCAGCACGTGGCCAGGGGCTGAAGCTTTCTTT
CDR3aa: CASTWPGAEAFF

abundance: .
v_gene: TRBV5-4
j_gene: TRBJ1-2
d_gene: .
CDR3nt: TGTGCCAGCAGCGTTACAGGGAAGGGCTATGGCTACACCTTC
CDR3aa: CASSVTGKGYGYTF

abundance: .
v_gene: TRBV25-1
j_gene: TRBJ1-1
d_gene: .
CDR3nt: TGTGCCAGCAGTGAGGACAATAGCGGGTCCACTGAAGCTTTCTTT
CDR3aa: CASSEDNSGSTEAFF

abundance: .
v_gene: TRBV5-6
j_gene: TRBJ1-5
d_gene: .
CDR3nt: TGTGCCAGCAGCCTCAGGGGTTTTGGGCAGCCCCAGCATTTT
CDR3aa: CASSLRGFGQPQHF

abundance: .
v_gene: TRBV6-6
j_gene: TRBJ1-2
d_gene: TRBD1
CDR3nt: TGTGCCAGCAGCCGAGACAGGGTTAACGAGGGCTACACCTTC
CDR3aa: CASSRDRVNEGYTF

abundance: .
v_gene: TRBV5-1
j_gene: TRBJ2-2
d_gene: .
CDR3nt: TGCGCCAGCAGTACCGGGACGGCTAACACCGGGGAGCTGTTTTTT
CDR3aa: CASSTGTANTGELFF